This TCR beta chain appears in the sequencing data of a study of T cell repertoires in cytomegalovirus infection. Study at large: Indications came from public TCR beta signatures; they pointed to CMV infection and to a matching HLA type.

Study-level results: The ex vivo response showed dominance by HLA-C-restricted CMV-specific TCR beta clonotypes. Carriage of CMV together with the relevant HLA was identifiable through cumulative public TCR beta family frequency.

Trimming pared 3 bases from V and 0 bases from J, leaving 12 bases between. The CDR3 length is 15 residues. This clonotype has more than one count but fewer than ten. Antigen specificity is unknown. TCRdb reanalysed the reads using MiXCR and keeps one entry per CDR3 protein. The table shows hundreds of thousands of distinct CDR3 sequences, with 24% occurring only once. The sample was CD8+ T cells from PBMCs. V and J are TRBV12-3 or TRBV12-4 and TRBJ2-7; D call uncertain. The sequence was collected from a human donor in good health (CMV status not recorded). Some clones in this sample may be carry-over from other donors' samples. The CDR3 region has the DNA TGTGCCAGCAGTTTGGGGTTAGAGAACTCCTACGAGCAGTACGTC. Residues: CASSLGLENSYEQYV.